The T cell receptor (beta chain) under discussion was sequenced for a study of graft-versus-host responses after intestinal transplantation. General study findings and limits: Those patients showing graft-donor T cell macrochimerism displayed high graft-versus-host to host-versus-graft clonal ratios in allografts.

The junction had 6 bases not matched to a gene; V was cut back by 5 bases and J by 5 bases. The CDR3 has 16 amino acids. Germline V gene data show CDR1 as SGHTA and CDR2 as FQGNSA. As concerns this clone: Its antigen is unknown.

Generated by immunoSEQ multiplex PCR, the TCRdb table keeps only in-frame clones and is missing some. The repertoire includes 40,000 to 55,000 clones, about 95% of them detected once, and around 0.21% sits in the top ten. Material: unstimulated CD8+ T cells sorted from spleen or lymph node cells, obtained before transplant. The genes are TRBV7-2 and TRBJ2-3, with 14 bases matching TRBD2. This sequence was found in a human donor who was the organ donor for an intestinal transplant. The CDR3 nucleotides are TGTGCCAGCAGCCTGACTAGCGGGGGGGCCGTAGATACGCAGTATTTT. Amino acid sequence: CASSLTSGGAVDTQYF.